This T cell receptor beta chain was sequenced during a study of T cells in Graves' hyperthyroidism and ophthalmopathy. General study results and limits: The model's output predicted ophthalmopathy at a median of 6.5 months prior to onset.

This clonotype has a handful of counts. Its cognate antigen is unknown. Trimming cost V 2 bases and J 8 bases, with 15 bases left between them. Germline CDR1 MNHNS, CDR2 SASEGT. The CDR3 is made up of 15 amino acids. Template material for amplifying TCR beta CDR3 regions consisted of RNA transcripts. HTBI primers were used for first-round RT-PCR of the TCR CDR3. Each CDR3 protein is one row after TCRdb ran MiXCR on the multiplex PCR reads. The repertoire holds fewer than 450,000 distinct CDR3 sequences, with 11% to 15% as singletons. The chain uses TRBV6-1 and TRBJ1-4, with D uncertain. What was sequenced was blood. The source of this sequence is a man in his fifties or sixties with Graves' ophthalmopathy. The CDR3, as DNA: TGTGCCAGCAGTGAAATTGTAGGCGTTCGGGAAAAACTGTTTTTT. This gives the protein CASSEIVGVREKLFF.